Described below is a single T cell receptor (beta chain) sequence and its context. The antigen remains unidentified. These data come from a study of cytomegalovirus exposure and HLA in healthy donors. The PCR used 60 Vbeta and 13 Jbeta primers. Profiled with immunoSEQ multiplex PCR; TCRdb holds only in-frame clones, not every one. This table holds 100,000 or so clones, over 75% found once. V lost 0 bases to trimming and J lost 1 base; unmatched junction nucleotides: 9. This CDR3 comprises 17 residues. From germline, CDR1 is SGHRS and CDR2 YFSETQ. The study's findings and limits: Researchers counted approximately 160 TCR beta chains as cytomegalovirus-associated.

The sequenced material came from PBMCs. This sequence originates from a man between 18 and 35 years old in good health and CMV-seronegative. The V and J genes are TRBV5-1 and TRBJ1-2; 7 nucleotides agree with TRBD1. CDR3 coding DNA: TGCGCCAGCAGCTTGGGACAGGGAGAAGCGATTAACTATGGCTACACCTTC. Encoded protein: CASSLGQGEAINYGYTF.